This T cell receptor (beta chain) was identified during a study of glioma-infiltrating T cells. Amplification of TCR alpha and beta CDR3 regions from RNA used iRepertoire nested multiplex PCR. Input was 100-400 ng of tissue mRNA or PBMC total RNA. TCRdb itself ran the multiplex PCR reads through MiXCR, one entry per CDR3 protein. The sample lists fewer than 200,000 distinct CDR3 sequences; around 30% were seen once. Concerning this clonotype itself: Its antigen is not known. Just one base apart from a much larger clone, this may be a read error.

V was cut by 11 bases and J by 2 bases, with 13 bases left in between. Germline lookup yields CDR1 SNHLY and CDR2 FYNNEI. The CDR3 spans 13 residues. Points from the study as a whole: CDR3 overlap between tissue and blood was very small. Gliomas, especially low-grade, showed above-expected tissue-blood divergence; non-neoplastic patients showed below.

The rearrangement uses TRBV2 and TRBJ1-3; D is possibly TRBD1 (5 bases). The clonotype was recovered from a human donor with low-grade glioma or glioblastoma, undergoing nonglioma brain surgery, or in good health (not recorded which). Material: glioma tissue, nonneoplastic brain tissue, or PBMCs (not recorded which). The CDR3: CAVGASAGNTIYF. The CDR3 nucleotides are TGTGCCGTCGGGGCGAGCGCTGGAAACACCATATATTTT.